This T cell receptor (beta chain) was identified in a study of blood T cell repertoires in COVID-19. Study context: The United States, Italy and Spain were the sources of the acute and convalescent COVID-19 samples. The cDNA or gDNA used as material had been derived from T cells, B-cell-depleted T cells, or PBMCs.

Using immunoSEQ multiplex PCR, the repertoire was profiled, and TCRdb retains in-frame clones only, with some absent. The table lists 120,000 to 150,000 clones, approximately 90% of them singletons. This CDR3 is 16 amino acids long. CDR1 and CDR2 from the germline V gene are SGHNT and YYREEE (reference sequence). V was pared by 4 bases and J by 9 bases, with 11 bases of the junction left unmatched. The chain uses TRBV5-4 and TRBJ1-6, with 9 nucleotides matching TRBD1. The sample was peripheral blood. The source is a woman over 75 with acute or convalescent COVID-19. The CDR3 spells CASSTRQGDVSSPLHF. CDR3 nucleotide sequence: TGTGCCAGCAGCACCCGACAGGGGGATGTCTCTTCACCCCTCCACTTT.